This T cell receptor beta chain was identified during a study of blood T cell repertoires in COVID-19. Data came from immunoSEQ multiplex PCR; TCRdb stores just in-frame clones and leaves some out. The sample holds about 47,000 clones, 84% seen once. V lost 4 bases, J lost 5 bases, and 13 bases stayed unmatched. Germline-derived CDR1 and CDR2 are MNHEY and SVGAGI. This CDR3 is built from 16 residues. The receptor's source is a man aged 60-69 years with acute or convalescent COVID-19. The chain couples TRBV6-5 to TRBJ1-2, with TRBD1 matching 7 bases. The sequencing input was peripheral blood. CDR3 DNA: TGTGCCAGCAGTTTCTTGACCGGGACAGAGGGTTATGGCTACACCTTC. Amino acids: CASSFLTGTEGYGYTF.